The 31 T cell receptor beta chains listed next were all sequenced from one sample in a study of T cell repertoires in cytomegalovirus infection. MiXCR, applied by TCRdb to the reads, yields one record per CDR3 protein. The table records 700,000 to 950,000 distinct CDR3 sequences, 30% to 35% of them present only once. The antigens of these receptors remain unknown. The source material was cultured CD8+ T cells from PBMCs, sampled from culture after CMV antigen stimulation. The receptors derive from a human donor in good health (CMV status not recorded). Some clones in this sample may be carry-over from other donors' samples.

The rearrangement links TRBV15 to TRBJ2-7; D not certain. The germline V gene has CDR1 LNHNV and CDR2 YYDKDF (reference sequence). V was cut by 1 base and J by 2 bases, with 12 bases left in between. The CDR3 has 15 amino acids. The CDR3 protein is CATSRGKAVTYEQYF. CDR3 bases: TGTGCCACCAGCAGAGGAAAGGCGGTAACCTACGAGCAGTACTTC.

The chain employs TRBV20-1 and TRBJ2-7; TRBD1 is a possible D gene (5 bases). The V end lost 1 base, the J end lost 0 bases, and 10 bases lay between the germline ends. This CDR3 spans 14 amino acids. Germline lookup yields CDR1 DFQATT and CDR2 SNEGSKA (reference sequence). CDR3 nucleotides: TGCAGTGCTAGAGTCGCAGGGAACTCCTACGAGCAGTACGTC. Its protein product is CSARVAGNSYEQYV.

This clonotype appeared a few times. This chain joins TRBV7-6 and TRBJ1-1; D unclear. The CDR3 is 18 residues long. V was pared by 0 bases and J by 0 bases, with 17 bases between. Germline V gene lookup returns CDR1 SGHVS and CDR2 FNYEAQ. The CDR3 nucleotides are TGTGCCAGCAGCTTAGCGAGAGGATACGATAGATTGAACACTGAAGCTTTCTTT. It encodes CASSLARGYDRLNTEAFF.

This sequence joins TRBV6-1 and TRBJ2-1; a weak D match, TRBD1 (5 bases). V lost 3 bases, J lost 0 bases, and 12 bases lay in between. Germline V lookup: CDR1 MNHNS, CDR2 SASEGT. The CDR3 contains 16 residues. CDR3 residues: CASSETDLSSYNEQFF. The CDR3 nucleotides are TGTGCCAGCAGTGAGACAGACCTTAGCTCCTACAATGAGCAGTTCTTC.

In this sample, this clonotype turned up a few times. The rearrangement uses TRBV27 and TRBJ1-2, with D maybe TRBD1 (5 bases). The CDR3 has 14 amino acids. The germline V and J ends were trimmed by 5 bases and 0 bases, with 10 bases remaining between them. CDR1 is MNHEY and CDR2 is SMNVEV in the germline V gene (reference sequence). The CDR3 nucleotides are TGTGCCAGCAGTCCGACAGCAGCTAACTATGGCTACACCTTC. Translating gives CASSPTAANYGYTF.

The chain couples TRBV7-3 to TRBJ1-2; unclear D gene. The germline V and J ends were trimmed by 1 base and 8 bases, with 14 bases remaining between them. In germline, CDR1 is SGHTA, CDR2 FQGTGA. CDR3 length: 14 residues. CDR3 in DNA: TGTGCCAGCAGCTTAAGCGGTCAGGCGGGAGGCTACACCTTC. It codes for CASSLSGQAGGYTF.

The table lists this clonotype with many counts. The CDR3 sequence is CASSSQGARVNQPQHF. CDR3 nucleotide sequence: TGTGCCAGCAGTTCGCAGGGGGCGCGGGTCAATCAGCCCCAGCATTTT. The chain couples TRBV12-3 or TRBV12-4 to TRBJ1-5; 8 nucleotides line up with TRBD1. The J segment lost 3 bases and the V segment lost 4 bases, leaving 8 bases of the junction unmatched. This CDR3 comprises 16 residues.

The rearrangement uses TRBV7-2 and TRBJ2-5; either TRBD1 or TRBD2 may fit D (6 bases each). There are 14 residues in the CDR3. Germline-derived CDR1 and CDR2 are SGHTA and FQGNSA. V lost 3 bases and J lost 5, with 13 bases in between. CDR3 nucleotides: TGTGCCAGCAGCTTTTTGGGGGGCGCGGAGACCCAGTACTTC. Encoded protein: CASSFLGGAETQYF.

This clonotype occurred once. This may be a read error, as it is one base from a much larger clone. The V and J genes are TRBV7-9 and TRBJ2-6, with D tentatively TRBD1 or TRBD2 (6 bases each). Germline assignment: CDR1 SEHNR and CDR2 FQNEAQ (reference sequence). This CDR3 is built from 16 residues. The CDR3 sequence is CTSSLAEGDGANVLTF. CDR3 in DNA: TGTACCAGCAGCTTAGCGGAGGGGGATGGGGCCAACGTCCTGACTTTC.

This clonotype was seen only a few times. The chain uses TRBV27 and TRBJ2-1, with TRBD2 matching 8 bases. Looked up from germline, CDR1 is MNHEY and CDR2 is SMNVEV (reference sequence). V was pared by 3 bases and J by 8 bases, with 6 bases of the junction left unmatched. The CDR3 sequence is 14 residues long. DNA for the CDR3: TGTGCCAGCAGTTTTTCGGGGGGGATCGATGAGCAGTTCTTC. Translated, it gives CASSFSGGIDEQFF.

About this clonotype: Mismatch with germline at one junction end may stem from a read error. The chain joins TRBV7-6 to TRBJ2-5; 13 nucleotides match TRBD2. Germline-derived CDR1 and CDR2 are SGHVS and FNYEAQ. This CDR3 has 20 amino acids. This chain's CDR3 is CASSSPQQGTGLAGRETQYF. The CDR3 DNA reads TGTGCTAGCAGCTCTCCGCAGCAGGGGACGGGACTAGCGGGGAGAGAGACCCAGTACTTC.

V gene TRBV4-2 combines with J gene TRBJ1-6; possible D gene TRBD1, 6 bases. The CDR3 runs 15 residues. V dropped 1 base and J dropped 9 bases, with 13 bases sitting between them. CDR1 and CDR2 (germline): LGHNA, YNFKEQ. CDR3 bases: TGTGCCAGCAGCCAAGTTTACAGGGCAAGTTCACCCCTCCACTTT. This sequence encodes CASSQVYRASSPLHF.

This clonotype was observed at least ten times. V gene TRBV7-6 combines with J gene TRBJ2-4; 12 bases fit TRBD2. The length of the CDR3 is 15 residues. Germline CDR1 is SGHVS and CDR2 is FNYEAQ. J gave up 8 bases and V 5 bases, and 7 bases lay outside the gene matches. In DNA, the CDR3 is TGTGCCAGCAGCCTCCTAGCGGGGGGGTCGGACATTCAGTACTTC. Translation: CASSLLAGGSDIQYF. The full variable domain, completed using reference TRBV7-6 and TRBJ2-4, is GAGVSQSPRYKVTKRGQDVALRCDPISGHVSLYWYRQALGQGPEFLTYFNYEAQQDKSGLPNDRFSAERPEGSISTLTIQRTEQRDSAMYRCASSLLAGGSDIQYFGAGTRLSVL.

CDR3 amino acids: CASSFSRGIYEQYF. The CDR3 region has the DNA TGCGCCAGCAGTTTCAGCAGGGGAATCTACGAGCAGTACTTC. The chain combines TRBV10-1 with TRBJ2-7, with D possibly matching TRBD1 (6 bases). The CDR3 contains 14 residues. The V end lost 5 bases, the J end lost 3 bases, and 14 bases lay between the germline ends. In germline, CDR1 is WNHNN, CDR2 SYGVQD (reference sequence).

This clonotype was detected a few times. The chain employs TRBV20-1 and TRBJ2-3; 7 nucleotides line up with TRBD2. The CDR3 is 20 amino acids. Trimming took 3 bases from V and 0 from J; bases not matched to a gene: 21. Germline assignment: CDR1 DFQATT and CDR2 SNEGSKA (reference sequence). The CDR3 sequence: CSASTYPESGILSSTDTQYF. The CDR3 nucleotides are TGCAGTGCTAGCACTTACCCTGAAAGCGGGATCCTATCTAGCACAGATACGCAGTATTTT.

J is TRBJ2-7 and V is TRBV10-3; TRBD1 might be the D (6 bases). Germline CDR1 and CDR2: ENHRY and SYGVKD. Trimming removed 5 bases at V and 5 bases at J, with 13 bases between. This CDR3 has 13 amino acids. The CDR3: CAISNSGVNEQYF. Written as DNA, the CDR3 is TGTGCCATCAGTAACTCAGGGGTCAACGAGCAGTACTTC.

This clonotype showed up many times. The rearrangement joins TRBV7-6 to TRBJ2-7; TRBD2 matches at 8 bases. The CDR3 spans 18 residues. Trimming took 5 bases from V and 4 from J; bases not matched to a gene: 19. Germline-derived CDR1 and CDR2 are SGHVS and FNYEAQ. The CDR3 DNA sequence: TGTGCCAGCAGCCAGGACCATGGGACTAGTCTTTCTGTTTACGAGCAGTACTTC. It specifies CASSQDHGTSLSVYEQYF.

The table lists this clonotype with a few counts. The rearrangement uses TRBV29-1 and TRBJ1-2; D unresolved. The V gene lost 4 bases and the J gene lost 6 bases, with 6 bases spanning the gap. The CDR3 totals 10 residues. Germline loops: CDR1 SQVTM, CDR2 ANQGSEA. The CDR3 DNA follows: TGCAGCGTTGTGGAGGATGGCTACACCTTC. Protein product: CSVVEDGYTF.

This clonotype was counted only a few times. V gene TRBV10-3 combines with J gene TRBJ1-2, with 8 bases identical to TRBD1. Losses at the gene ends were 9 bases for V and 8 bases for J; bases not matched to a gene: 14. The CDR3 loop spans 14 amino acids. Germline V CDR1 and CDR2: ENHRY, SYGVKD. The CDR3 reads CAINSRTGNEGYTF. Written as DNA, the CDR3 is TGTGCCATTAACTCCCGGACAGGGAACGAGGGCTACACCTTC.

The CDR3 nucleotides read TGCGCCAGCAGCCAAGAACTCGGCGACAGCAATCAGCCCCAGCATTTT. Protein product: CASSQELGDSNQPQHF. This chain joins TRBV4-1 and TRBJ1-5; D gene uncertain. Germline values: CDR1 MGHRA, CDR2 YSYEKL. The CDR3 has 16 amino acids. Trimming cost V 0 bases and J 1 base, with 10 bases left between them.

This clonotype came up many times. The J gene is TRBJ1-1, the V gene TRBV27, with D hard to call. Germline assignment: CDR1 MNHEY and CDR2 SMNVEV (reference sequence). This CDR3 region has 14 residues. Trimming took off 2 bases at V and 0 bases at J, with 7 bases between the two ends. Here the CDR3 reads CASSLQAMNTEAFF. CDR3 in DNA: TGTGCCAGCAGTTTACAGGCCATGAACACTGAAGCTTTCTTT.

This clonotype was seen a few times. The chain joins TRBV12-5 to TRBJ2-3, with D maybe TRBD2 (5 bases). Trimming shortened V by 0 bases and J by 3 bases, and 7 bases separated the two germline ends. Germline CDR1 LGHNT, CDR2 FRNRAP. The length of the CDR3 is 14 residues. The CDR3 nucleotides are TGTGCTAGTGGTTTGGTGGGCGGGACAGATACGCAGTATTTT. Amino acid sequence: CASGLVGGTDTQYF.

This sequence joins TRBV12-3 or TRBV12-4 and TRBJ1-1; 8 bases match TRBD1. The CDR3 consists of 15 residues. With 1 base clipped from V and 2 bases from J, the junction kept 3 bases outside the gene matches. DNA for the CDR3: TGTGCCAGCAGTTTAGATACAGGGGGAAACACTGAAGCTTTCTTT. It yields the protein CASSLDTGGNTEAFF.

The chain's CDR3 is CASSWGPATGELFF. The CDR3 bases are TGTGCCAGCAGTTGGGGGCCGGCCACCGGGGAGCTGTTTTTT. The chain carries TRBV27 and TRBJ2-2; a weak D match, TRBD1 (6 bases). The length of the CDR3 is 14 residues. Germline V CDR1 and CDR2: MNHEY, SMNVEV (reference sequence). V was clipped by 4 bases and J by 4 bases, with 10 bases between them.

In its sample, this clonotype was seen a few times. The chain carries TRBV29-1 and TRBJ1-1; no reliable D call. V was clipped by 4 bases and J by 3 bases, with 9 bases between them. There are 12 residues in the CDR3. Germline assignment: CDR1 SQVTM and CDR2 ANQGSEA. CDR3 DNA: TGCAGCGTTGTCTTGGAGCACACTGAAGCTTTCTTT. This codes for CSVVLEHTEAFF.

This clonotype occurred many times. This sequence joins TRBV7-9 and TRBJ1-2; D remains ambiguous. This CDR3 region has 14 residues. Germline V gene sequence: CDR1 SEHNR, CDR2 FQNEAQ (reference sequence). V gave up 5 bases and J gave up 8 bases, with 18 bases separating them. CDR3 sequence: CASSLREAIQGYTF. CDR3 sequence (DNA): TGTGCCAGCAGCCTACGTGAAGCCATCCAAGGCTACACCTTC.

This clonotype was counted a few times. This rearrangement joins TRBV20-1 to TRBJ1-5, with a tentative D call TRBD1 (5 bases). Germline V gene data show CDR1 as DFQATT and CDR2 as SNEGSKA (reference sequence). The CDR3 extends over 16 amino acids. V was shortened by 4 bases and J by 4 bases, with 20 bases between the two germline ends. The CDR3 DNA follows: TGCAGTGCTACCATGAGACAGCCCGCACATAATCAGCCCCAGCATTTT. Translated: CSATMRQPAHNQPQHF.

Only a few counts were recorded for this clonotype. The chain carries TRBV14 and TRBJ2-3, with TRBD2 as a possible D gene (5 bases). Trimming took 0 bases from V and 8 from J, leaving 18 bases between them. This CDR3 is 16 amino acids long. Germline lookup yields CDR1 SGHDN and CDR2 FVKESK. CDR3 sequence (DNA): TGTGCCAGCAGCCAAGATTCGTCGGGGTTCTGGGGTACGCAGTATTTT. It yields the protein CASSQDSSGFWGTQYF.

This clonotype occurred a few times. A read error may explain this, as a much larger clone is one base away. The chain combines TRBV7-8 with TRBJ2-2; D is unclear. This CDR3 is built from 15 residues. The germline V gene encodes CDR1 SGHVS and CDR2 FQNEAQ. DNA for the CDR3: TGTGTCAGCAGCTTAAAGCTCCAAGGCACCGGGGAGCTGTTTTTT. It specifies CVSSLKLQGTGELFF.

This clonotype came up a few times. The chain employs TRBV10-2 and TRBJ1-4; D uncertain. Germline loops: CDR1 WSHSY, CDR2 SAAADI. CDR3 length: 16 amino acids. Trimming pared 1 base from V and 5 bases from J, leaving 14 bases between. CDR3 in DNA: TGCGCCAGCAGTGAGTTCTCCGGGCATCCCAATGAAAAACTGTTTTTT. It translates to CASSEFSGHPNEKLFF.

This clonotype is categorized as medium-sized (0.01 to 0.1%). The CDR3 reads CASSFNPGELFF. CDR3 DNA sequence: TGTGCCAGCAGTTTTAATCCCGGGGAGCTGTTTTTT. This sequence joins TRBV12-3 or TRBV12-4 and TRBJ2-2; D uncertain. Trimming left V 3 bases short and J 6 bases short, with 5 bases between. The CDR3 loop spans 12 amino acids.